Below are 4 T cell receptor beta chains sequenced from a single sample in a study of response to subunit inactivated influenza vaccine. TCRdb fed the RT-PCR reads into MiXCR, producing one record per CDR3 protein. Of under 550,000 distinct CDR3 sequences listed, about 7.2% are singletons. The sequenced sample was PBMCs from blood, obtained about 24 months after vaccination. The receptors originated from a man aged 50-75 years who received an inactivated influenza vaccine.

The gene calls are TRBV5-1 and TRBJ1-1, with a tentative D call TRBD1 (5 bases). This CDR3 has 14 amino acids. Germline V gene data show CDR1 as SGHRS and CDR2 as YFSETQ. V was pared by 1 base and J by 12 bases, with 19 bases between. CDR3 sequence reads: CASSLSSVQGDTFF. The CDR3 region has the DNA TGCGCCAGCAGCTTGTCATCGGTGCAGGGTGATACTTTCTTT.

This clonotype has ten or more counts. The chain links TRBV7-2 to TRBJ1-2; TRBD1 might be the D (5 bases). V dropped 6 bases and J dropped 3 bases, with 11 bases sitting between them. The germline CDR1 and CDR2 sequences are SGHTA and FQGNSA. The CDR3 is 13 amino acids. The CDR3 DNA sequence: TGTGCCAGCAGACGGGGCGGCGACTATGGCTACACCTTC. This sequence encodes CASRRGGDYGYTF.

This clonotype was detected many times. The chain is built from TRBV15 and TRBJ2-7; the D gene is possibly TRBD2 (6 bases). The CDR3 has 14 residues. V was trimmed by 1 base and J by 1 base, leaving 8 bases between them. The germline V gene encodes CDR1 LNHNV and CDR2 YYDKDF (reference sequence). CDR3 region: CATSRVGSSYEQYF. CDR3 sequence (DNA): TGTGCCACCAGCAGAGTCGGGAGTTCCTACGAGCAGTACTTC.

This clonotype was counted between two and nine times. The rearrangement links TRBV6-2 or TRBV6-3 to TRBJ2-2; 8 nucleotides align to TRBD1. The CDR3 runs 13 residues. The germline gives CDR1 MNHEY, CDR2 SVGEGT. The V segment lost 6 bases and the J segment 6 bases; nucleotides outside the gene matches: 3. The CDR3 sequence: CASRWTGSGELFF. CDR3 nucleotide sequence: TGTGCCAGCAGATGGACAGGGTCCGGGGAGCTGTTTTTT.